Here is one T cell receptor beta chain with its context. The target antigen is unknown. Three rounds of nested PCR, following a modified ARM-PCR protocol, produced the TCRbeta library. TCRdb reprocessed the multiplex PCR reads with MiXCR, giving one entry per CDR3 protein. The data contain 60,000 to 90,000 distinct CDR3 sequences, under 85% of them singletons. The data belong to a study of tumor and adjacent non-tumor tissue in lung cancer. Overall study findings and caveats: Significantly higher TCR diversity was found in tumor than normal lung. Top 100 clones took a larger repertoire share in normal lung.

This CDR3 is built from 13 residues. Germline V gene sequence: CDR1 SQVTM, CDR2 ANQGSEA. This sample's RNA came from whole unsorted tissue. The chain employs TRBV29-1 and TRBJ2-5, with D maybe TRBD1 (5 bases). Sequences were obtained from lung tumor tissue. The receptor comes from a woman aged 50 to 60 with non-small cell lung cancer. In nucleotides, the CDR3 is TGCATCATCAGGGTGGGTTCGGAAGAGACCCAGTACTTC. Its protein is CIIRVGSEETQYF.